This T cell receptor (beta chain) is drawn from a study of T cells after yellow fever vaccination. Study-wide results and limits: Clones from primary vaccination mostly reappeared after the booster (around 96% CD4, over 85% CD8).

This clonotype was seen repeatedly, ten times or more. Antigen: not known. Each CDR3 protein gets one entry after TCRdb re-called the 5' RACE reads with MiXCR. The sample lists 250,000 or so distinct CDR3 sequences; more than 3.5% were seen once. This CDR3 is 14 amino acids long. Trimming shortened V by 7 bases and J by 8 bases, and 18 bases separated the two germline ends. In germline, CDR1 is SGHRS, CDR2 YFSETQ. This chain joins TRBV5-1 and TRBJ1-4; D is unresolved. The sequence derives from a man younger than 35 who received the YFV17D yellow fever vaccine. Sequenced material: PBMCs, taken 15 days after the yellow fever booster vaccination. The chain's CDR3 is CASPERAYHEKLFF. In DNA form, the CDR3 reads TGCGCCAGCCCGGAAAGGGCTTACCACGAAAAACTGTTTTTT.